This T cell receptor (beta chain) was recovered during a study of OX40 agonist ivuxolimab in advanced cancers. Measured with immunoSEQ multiplex PCR; TCRdb has only the in-frame clones, and not every one. Here the sample spans about 16,000 clones, roughly four fifths being singletons. Prior autoimmune disease or systemic immunosuppression barred patients. Samples of blood were obtained at baseline, on cycle 4 day 1, and on cycle 7 day 1. The source material was CD4+ or CD8+ T cells sorted from blood, sampled in a trial of the OX40 agonist ivuxolimab. The receptor's source is an adult with an advanced solid tumor such as melanoma, head and neck, liver or kidney cancer.

In DNA, the CDR3 is TGTGCCAGCAGTCGTGGCGGGAGGGACTACGAGCAGTACTTC. This gives the protein CASSRGGRDYEQYF. The gene calls are TRBV27 and TRBJ2-7; TRBD2 matches at 9 bases. Germline V CDR1 and CDR2: MNHEY, SMNVEV (reference sequence). V lost 5 bases, J lost 3 bases, and 5 bases stayed unmatched. The CDR3 loop spans 14 amino acids.